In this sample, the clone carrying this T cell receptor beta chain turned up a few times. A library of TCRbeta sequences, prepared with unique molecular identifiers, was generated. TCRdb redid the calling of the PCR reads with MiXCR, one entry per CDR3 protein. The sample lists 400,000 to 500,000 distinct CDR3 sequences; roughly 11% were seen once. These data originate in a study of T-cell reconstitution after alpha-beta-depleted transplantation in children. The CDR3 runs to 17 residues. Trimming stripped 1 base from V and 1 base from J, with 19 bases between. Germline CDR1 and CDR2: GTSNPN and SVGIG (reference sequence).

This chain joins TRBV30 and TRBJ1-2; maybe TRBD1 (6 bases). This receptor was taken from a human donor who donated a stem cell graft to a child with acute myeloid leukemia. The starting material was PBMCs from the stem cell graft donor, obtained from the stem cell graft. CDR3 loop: CAWSARTATRYNYGYTF. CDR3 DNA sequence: TGTGCCTGGAGTGCCCGGACAGCAACCCGATATAACTATGGCTACACCTTC.